This is a list of T cell receptor beta chains from one sample in a study of cytomegalovirus exposure and HLA in healthy donors. The table came from immunoSEQ multiplex PCR; TCRdb's copy has only in-frame clones and leaves some out. Among around 99,000 clones, roughly 70% were seen once, and the ten largest hold 12% to 15%. Sequenced material: PBMCs. The receptors shown here come from a woman aged 40 to 49 in good health and CMV-seropositive. CDR3s include the opening cysteine and the closing phenylalanine or tryptophan. Fields, in order: CDR3 length, V gene, clone size, D gene, CDR3 protein. D genes are given only for firm matches. For some rows the clone size is stated as once, few or many, or as a class when expanded; others skip it.

CDR3 length: 14; V gene: TRBV6-6; clone size: .; D gene: .; CDR3 protein: CASQQDTSNHEQYF
CDR3 length: 15; V gene: TRBV7-2; clone size: .; D gene: TRBD1; CDR3 protein: CASSLARDSLYGYTF
CDR3 length: 14; V gene: TRBV6-1; clone size: .; D gene: .; CDR3 protein: CASVEAGRTYEQYF
CDR3 length: 14; V gene: TRBV30; clone size: .; D gene: .; CDR3 protein: CAWSRQPGNNEQFF
CDR3 length: 15; V gene: TRBV27; clone size: .; D gene: .; CDR3 protein: CASRSQSSYNSPLHF
CDR3 length: 14; V gene: TRBV7-9; clone size: .; D gene: .; CDR3 protein: CASSFGGHKYEQYF
CDR3 length: 15; V gene: TRBV28; clone size: once; D gene: .; CDR3 protein: CASSLTQGSNQPQHF
CDR3 length: 11; V gene: TRBV30; clone size: .; D gene: .; CDR3 protein: CAWSVGGPQHF
CDR3 length: 15; V gene: TRBV6-1; clone size: .; D gene: TRBD1; CDR3 protein: CASSESRGQNYGYTF
CDR3 length: 17; V gene: TRBV9; clone size: .; D gene: TRBD1; CDR3 protein: CASSVAGQISGANVLTF
CDR3 length: 13; V gene: TRBV19; clone size: few; D gene: TRBD2; CDR3 protein: CASSATSVETQYF
CDR3 length: 15; V gene: TRBV6-1; clone size: .; D gene: .; CDR3 protein: CASSEPGQGLPQAFF
CDR3 length: 13; V gene: TRBV2; clone size: .; D gene: .; CDR3 protein: CASSLGPGQPQHF
CDR3 length: 15; V gene: TRBV19; clone size: .; D gene: .; CDR3 protein: CASSISPRNQETQYF
CDR3 length: 13; V gene: TRBV11-1; clone size: few; D gene: .; CDR3 protein: CASSGRGNYGYTF
CDR3 length: 15; V gene: TRBV5-1; clone size: .; D gene: .; CDR3 protein: CASSGGDSAKNIQYF
CDR3 length: 11; V gene: TRBV30; clone size: .; D gene: .; CDR3 protein: CAWSVRVEAFF
CDR3 length: 12; V gene: TRBV10-1; clone size: .; D gene: .; CDR3 protein: CASSSRWGPAFF
CDR3 length: 14; V gene: TRBV18; clone size: .; D gene: .; CDR3 protein: CASSGKWDNSPLHF
CDR3 length: 15; V gene: TRBV5-1; clone size: .; D gene: TRBD1; CDR3 protein: CASLEGGQGNTEAFF
CDR3 length: 14; V gene: TRBV29-1; clone size: once; D gene: .; CDR3 protein: CSVGGGSPGNTIYF
CDR3 length: 16; V gene: TRBV5-1; clone size: few; D gene: TRBD1; CDR3 protein: CASSKDRQGKNTEAFF
CDR3 length: 14; V gene: TRBV7-6; clone size: .; D gene: TRBD2; CDR3 protein: CASSKTSLGETQYF
CDR3 length: 15; V gene: TRBV4-2; clone size: few; D gene: .; CDR3 protein: CASSQDRGGGYGYTF
CDR3 length: 15; V gene: TRBV19; clone size: .; D gene: TRBD2; CDR3 protein: CASMDSGGLRETQYF